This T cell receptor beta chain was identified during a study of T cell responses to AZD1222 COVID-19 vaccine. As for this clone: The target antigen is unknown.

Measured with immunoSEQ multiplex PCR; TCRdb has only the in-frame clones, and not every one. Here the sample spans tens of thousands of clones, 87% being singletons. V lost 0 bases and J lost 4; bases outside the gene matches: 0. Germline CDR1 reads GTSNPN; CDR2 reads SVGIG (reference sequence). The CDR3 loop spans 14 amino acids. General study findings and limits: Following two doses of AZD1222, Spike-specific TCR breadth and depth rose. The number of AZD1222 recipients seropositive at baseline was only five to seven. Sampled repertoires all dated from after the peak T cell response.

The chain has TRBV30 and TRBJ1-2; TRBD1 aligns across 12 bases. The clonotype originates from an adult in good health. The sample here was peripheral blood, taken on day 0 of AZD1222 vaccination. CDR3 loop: CAWSVGQGAYGYTF. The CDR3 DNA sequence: TGTGCCTGGAGTGTGGGACAGGGGGCCTATGGCTACACCTTC.